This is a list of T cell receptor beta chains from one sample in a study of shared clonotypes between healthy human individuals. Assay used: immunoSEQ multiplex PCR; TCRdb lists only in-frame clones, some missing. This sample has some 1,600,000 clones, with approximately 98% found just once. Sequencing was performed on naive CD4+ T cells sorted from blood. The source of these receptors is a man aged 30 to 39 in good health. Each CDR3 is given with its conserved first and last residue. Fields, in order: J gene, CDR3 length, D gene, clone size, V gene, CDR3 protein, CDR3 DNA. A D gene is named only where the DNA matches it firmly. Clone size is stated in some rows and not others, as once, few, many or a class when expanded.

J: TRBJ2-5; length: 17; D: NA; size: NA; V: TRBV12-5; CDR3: CASGSAGGRGFSETQYF; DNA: TGTGCTAGTGGTTCGGCTGGGGGGCGCGGATTCTCCGAGACCCAGTACTTC
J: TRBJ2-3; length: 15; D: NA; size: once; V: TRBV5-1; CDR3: CASRGFRGSPDTQYF; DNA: TGCGCCAGCAGGGGATTTAGGGGCTCCCCAGATACGCAGTATTTT
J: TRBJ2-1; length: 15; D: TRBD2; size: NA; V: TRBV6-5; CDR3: CASSYSTSGRNEQFF; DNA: TGTGCCAGCAGTTACAGCACTAGCGGGAGGAATGAGCAGTTCTTC
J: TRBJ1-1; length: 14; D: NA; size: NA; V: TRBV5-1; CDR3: CASSPGTLNTEAFF; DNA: TGCGCCAGCAGCCCAGGAACATTAAACACTGAAGCTTTCTTT
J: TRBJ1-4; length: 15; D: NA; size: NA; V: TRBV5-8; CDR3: CASSFQRGGNEKLFF; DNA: TGTGCCAGCAGCTTCCAACGAGGCGGTAATGAAAAACTGTTTTTT
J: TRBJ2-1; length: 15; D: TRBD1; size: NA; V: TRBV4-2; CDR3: CASSQDGTGGVEQFF; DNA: TGTGCCAGCAGCCAAGATGGGACAGGGGGGGTTGAGCAGTTCTTC
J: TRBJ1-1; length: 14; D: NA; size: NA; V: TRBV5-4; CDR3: CASSLEQAATEAFF; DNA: TGTGCCAGCAGCTTGGAGCAGGCGGCCACTGAAGCTTTCTTT
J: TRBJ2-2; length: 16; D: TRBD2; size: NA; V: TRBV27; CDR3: CASSFRSGIGAGELFF; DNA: TGTGCCAGCAGTTTCCGCAGCGGGATAGGGGCCGGGGAGCTGTTTTTT
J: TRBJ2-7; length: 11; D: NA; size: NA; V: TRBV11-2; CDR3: CASSWKYEQYF; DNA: TGTGCCAGCAGCTGGAAGTACGAGCAGTACTTC
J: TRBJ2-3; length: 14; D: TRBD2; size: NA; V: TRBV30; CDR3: CAWSWLAGRDTQYF; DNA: TGTGCCTGGAGTTGGCTAGCGGGGAGGGATACGCAGTATTTT
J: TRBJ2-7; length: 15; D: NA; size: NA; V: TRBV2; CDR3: CASSPLGRAPYEQYF; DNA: TGTGCCAGCAGCCCCCTGGGGCGGGCCCCCTACGAGCAGTACTTC
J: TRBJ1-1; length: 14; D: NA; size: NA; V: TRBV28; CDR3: CASSLPHKNTEAFF; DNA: TGTGCCAGCAGCCTCCCCCATAAGAACACTGAAGCTTTCTTT
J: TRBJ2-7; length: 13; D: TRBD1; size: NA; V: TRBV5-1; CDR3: CASSSDRGVEQYF; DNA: TGCGCCAGCAGCTCAGACAGGGGGGTCGAGCAGTACTTC
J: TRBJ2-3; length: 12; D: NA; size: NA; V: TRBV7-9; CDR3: CASSAVADTQYF; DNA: TGTGCCAGCAGCGCCGTGGCAGATACGCAGTATTTT
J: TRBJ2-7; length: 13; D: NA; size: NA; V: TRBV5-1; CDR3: CASSFERTYEQYF; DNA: TGCGCCAGCAGCTTTGAGCGTACCTACGAGCAGTACTTC
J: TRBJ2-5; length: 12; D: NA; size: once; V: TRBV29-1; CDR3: CSVVGYEETQYF; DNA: TGCAGCGTTGTAGGGTATGAAGAGACCCAGTACTTC
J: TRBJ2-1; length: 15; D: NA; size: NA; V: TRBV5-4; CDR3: CASSEGGALPDEQFF; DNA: TGTGCCAGCAGCGAAGGGGGGGCCCTCCCTGATGAGCAGTTCTTC
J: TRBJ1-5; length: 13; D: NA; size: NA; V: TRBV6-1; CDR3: CASSEGWGQPQHF; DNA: TGTGCCAGCAGTGAGGGATGGGGACAGCCCCAGCATTTT
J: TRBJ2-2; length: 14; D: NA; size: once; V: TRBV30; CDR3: CAWSLPSWTGELFF; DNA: TGTGCCTGGAGTCTCCCTAGTTGGACCGGGGAGCTGTTTTTT
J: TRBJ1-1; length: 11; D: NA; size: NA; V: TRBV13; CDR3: CASSPNTEAFF; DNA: TGTGCCAGCTCCCCCAACACTGAAGCTTTCTTT